The rows below give T cell receptor beta chains drawn from one sample of a study of control samples from healthy donors and cancer patients. Sequencing was performed with immunoSEQ multiplex PCR; in TCRdb, only in-frame clones are kept and a portion is missing. The data show almost 95,000 clones, 75% to 95% seen once. The sample comprised blood. The receptors stem from a woman aged 18-35 years in good health. CDR3s include the opening cysteine and the closing phenylalanine or tryptophan. Fields, in order: J gene, CDR3 length, clone size, D gene, V gene, CDR3 protein, CDR3 DNA. The D gene is left open where the match is weak. Size tells how often a clone was seen (once, few, many) or the class of an expanded clone, and some rows leave it out.

j_call: TRBJ1-3; cdr3_length: 17; clone_size: .; d_call: .; v_call: TRBV21-1; cdr3_aa: CASSKGLRARSGNTIYF; cdr3_nt: TGTGCCAGCAGCAAAGGGTTAAGGGCGAGGTCTGGAAACACCATATATTTT
j_call: TRBJ1-3; cdr3_length: 11; clone_size: .; d_call: TRBD1; v_call: TRBV6-5; cdr3_aa: CASKQGSVEYF; cdr3_nt: TGTGCCAGCAAACAGGGGTCGGTGGAATATTTT
j_call: TRBJ1-1; cdr3_length: 13; clone_size: .; d_call: .; v_call: TRBV29-1; cdr3_aa: CSVEGEVRWEAFF; cdr3_nt: TGCAGCGTTGAAGGCGAAGTCCGGTGGGAAGCTTTCTTT
j_call: TRBJ2-7; cdr3_length: 16; clone_size: .; d_call: .; v_call: TRBV7-3; cdr3_aa: CASSLIGGAAFSEQYF; cdr3_nt: TGTGCCAGCAGCTTAATAGGGGGGGCCGCCTTCTCCGAGCAGTACTTC
j_call: TRBJ1-4; cdr3_length: 16; clone_size: .; d_call: .; v_call: TRBV18; cdr3_aa: CASSPRIGGTNEKLFF; cdr3_nt: TGTGCCAGCTCACCACGAATAGGTGGGACTAATGAAAAACTGTTTTTT
j_call: TRBJ1-2; cdr3_length: 13; clone_size: .; d_call: .; v_call: TRBV5-5; cdr3_aa: CASSLNTEYGYTF; cdr3_nt: TGTGCCAGCAGCTTGAACACCGAGTATGGCTACACCTTC
j_call: TRBJ2-5; cdr3_length: 16; clone_size: .; d_call: .; v_call: TRBV18; cdr3_aa: CASHMKPGQLQETQYF; cdr3_nt: TGTGCCAGCCATATGAAGCCGGGACAACTACAAGAGACCCAGTACTTC
j_call: TRBJ1-1; cdr3_length: 15; clone_size: .; d_call: TRBD1; v_call: TRBV5-1; cdr3_aa: CASSLNDRVNTEAFF; cdr3_nt: TGCGCCAGCAGCTTGAACGACAGGGTTAACACTGAAGCTTTCTTT
j_call: TRBJ2-2; cdr3_length: 16; clone_size: .; d_call: .; v_call: TRBV4-1; cdr3_aa: CASSQEALQNTGELFF; cdr3_nt: TGCGCCAGCAGCCAAGAGGCCCTACAGAACACCGGGGAGCTGTTTTTT
j_call: TRBJ2-7; cdr3_length: 12; clone_size: .; d_call: .; v_call: TRBV12-3/TRBV12-4; cdr3_aa: CASSDFRAEQYF; cdr3_nt: TGTGCCAGCAGCGATTTCAGGGCCGAGCAGTACTTC
j_call: TRBJ1-2; cdr3_length: 15; clone_size: few; d_call: TRBD1; v_call: TRBV9; cdr3_aa: CASSVEGTGYYGYTF; cdr3_nt: TGTGCCAGCAGCGTAGAGGGGACAGGGTACTATGGCTACACCTTC
j_call: TRBJ2-1; cdr3_length: 13; clone_size: .; d_call: .; v_call: TRBV5-1; cdr3_aa: CASIATSADEQFF; cdr3_nt: TGCGCCAGCATCGCGACCTCGGCGGATGAGCAGTTCTTC
j_call: TRBJ1-5; cdr3_length: 17; clone_size: .; d_call: .; v_call: TRBV18; cdr3_aa: CASSPTPTGIANQPQHF; cdr3_nt: TGTGCCAGCTCACCAACACCCACAGGTATTGCCAATCAGCCCCAGCATTTT
j_call: TRBJ2-1; cdr3_length: 15; clone_size: .; d_call: TRBD1; v_call: TRBV18; cdr3_aa: CASSPNRGPYNEQFF; cdr3_nt: TGTGCCAGCTCACCAAACAGGGGGCCTTACAATGAGCAGTTCTTC
j_call: TRBJ1-2; cdr3_length: 14; clone_size: .; d_call: TRBD1; v_call: TRBV3-1/TRBV3-2; cdr3_aa: CASSLGTANYGYTF; cdr3_nt: TGTGCCAGCAGCCTAGGGACAGCTAACTATGGCTACACCTTC
j_call: TRBJ2-3; cdr3_length: 16; clone_size: .; d_call: TRBD1; v_call: TRBV28; cdr3_aa: CASSPKSGQGSDTQYF; cdr3_nt: TGTGCCAGCAGCCCAAAATCGGGACAGGGGTCAGATACGCAGTATTTT
j_call: TRBJ1-2; cdr3_length: 13; clone_size: .; d_call: .; v_call: TRBV5-1; cdr3_aa: CASSFADNYGYTF; cdr3_nt: TGCGCCAGCAGCTTCGCGGATAACTATGGCTACACCTTC
j_call: TRBJ1-6; cdr3_length: 14; clone_size: .; d_call: .; v_call: TRBV3-1/TRBV3-2; cdr3_aa: CASSLQGGNSPLHF; cdr3_nt: TGTGCCAGCAGCCTACAGGGTGGAAATTCACCCCTCCACTTT
j_call: TRBJ2-7; cdr3_length: 15; clone_size: .; d_call: TRBD1; v_call: TRBV2; cdr3_aa: CASEATGQGLYEQYF; cdr3_nt: TGTGCCAGCGAGGCTACGGGACAGGGTTTATACGAGCAGTACTTC
j_call: TRBJ2-7; cdr3_length: 14; clone_size: .; d_call: .; v_call: TRBV5-6; cdr3_aa: CASSLGRSSYEQYF; cdr3_nt: TGTGCCAGCAGCTTGGGGCGGAGCTCCTACGAGCAGTACTTC
j_call: TRBJ2-2; cdr3_length: 13; clone_size: .; d_call: .; v_call: TRBV7-9; cdr3_aa: CASSLEGPGELFF; cdr3_nt: TGTGCCAGCAGCTTAGAGGGACCCGGGGAGCTGTTTTTT
j_call: TRBJ2-4; cdr3_length: 11; clone_size: .; d_call: .; v_call: TRBV20-1; cdr3_aa: CSVENGDIQYF; cdr3_nt: TGCAGTGTAGAGAATGGAGACATTCAGTACTTC
j_call: TRBJ1-2; cdr3_length: 16; clone_size: .; d_call: TRBD1; v_call: TRBV5-5; cdr3_aa: CASSLVRGQGDYGYTF; cdr3_nt: TGTGCCAGCAGCTTGGTGCGAGGACAGGGGGACTATGGCTACACCTTC
j_call: TRBJ2-3; cdr3_length: 17; clone_size: .; d_call: .; v_call: TRBV5-8; cdr3_aa: CASSLGTGELLTDTQYF; cdr3_nt: TGTGCCAGCAGCTTAGGGACGGGGGAGCTTTTAACAGATACGCAGTATTTT
j_call: TRBJ1-2; cdr3_length: 15; clone_size: .; d_call: .; v_call: TRBV13; cdr3_aa: CASSSARAGDYGYTF; cdr3_nt: TGTGCCAGCAGCTCCGCTAGGGCGGGAGACTATGGCTACACCTTC
j_call: TRBJ2-7; cdr3_length: 12; clone_size: .; d_call: .; v_call: TRBV7-9; cdr3_aa: CATRETSYEQYF; cdr3_nt: TGTGCCACCCGGGAAACCTCCTACGAGCAGTACTTC
j_call: TRBJ2-5; cdr3_length: 15; clone_size: .; d_call: .; v_call: TRBV5-1; cdr3_aa: CASSLAVGVAETQYF; cdr3_nt: TGCGCCAGCAGCTTGGCCGTGGGGGTGGCGGAGACCCAGTACTTC
j_call: TRBJ2-7; cdr3_length: 12; clone_size: .; d_call: .; v_call: TRBV5-4; cdr3_aa: CASNSRGYEQYF; cdr3_nt: TGTGCCAGCAACTCTCGTGGGTACGAGCAGTACTTC
j_call: TRBJ2-2; cdr3_length: 14; clone_size: .; d_call: .; v_call: TRBV10-1; cdr3_aa: CASSVGEGAGELFF; cdr3_nt: TGCGCCAGCAGTGTCGGGGAGGGGGCCGGGGAGCTGTTTTTT
j_call: TRBJ1-1; cdr3_length: 15; clone_size: .; d_call: .; v_call: TRBV28; cdr3_aa: CASRPIRDKNTEAFF; cdr3_nt: TGTGCCAGCAGGCCGATACGGGACAAGAACACTGAAGCTTTCTTT
j_call: TRBJ2-5; cdr3_length: 14; clone_size: .; d_call: .; v_call: TRBV3-1/TRBV3-2; cdr3_aa: CASSLEAGKQTQYF; cdr3_nt: TGTGCCAGCAGCCTTGAGGCGGGGAAACAGACCCAGTACTTC
j_call: TRBJ2-1; cdr3_length: 15; clone_size: .; d_call: .; v_call: TRBV5-6; cdr3_aa: CASSSYLGSYNEQFF; cdr3_nt: TGTGCCAGCAGCTCGTACTTGGGCTCCTACAATGAGCAGTTCTTC
j_call: TRBJ1-2; cdr3_length: 15; clone_size: .; d_call: .; v_call: TRBV7-9; cdr3_aa: CASSLAGRGSYGYTF; cdr3_nt: TGTGCCAGCAGCTTAGCTGGCAGGGGAAGCTATGGCTACACCTTC
j_call: TRBJ2-7; cdr3_length: 16; clone_size: .; d_call: .; v_call: TRBV21-1; cdr3_aa: CASSSGGESNHYEQYF; cdr3_nt: TGTGCCAGCAGCAGTGGCGGTGAATCGAACCACTACGAGCAGTACTTC
j_call: TRBJ2-7; cdr3_length: 12; clone_size: once; d_call: .; v_call: TRBV29-1; cdr3_aa: CSGITDSYEQYF; cdr3_nt: TGCAGCGGCATAACAGATTCCTACGAGCAGTACTTC
j_call: TRBJ1-4; cdr3_length: 15; clone_size: .; d_call: .; v_call: TRBV2; cdr3_aa: CASSEFRPVDEKLFF; cdr3_nt: TGTGCCAGCAGTGAATTTCGACCCGTAGATGAAAAACTGTTTTTT
j_call: TRBJ1-1; cdr3_length: 12; clone_size: .; d_call: .; v_call: TRBV4-1; cdr3_aa: CASSQGGAGAFF; cdr3_nt: TGCGCCAGCAGCCAGGGTGGAGCTGGGGCTTTCTTT
j_call: TRBJ1-4; cdr3_length: 14; clone_size: .; d_call: TRBD1; v_call: TRBV5-1; cdr3_aa: CASSPGQGNEKLFF; cdr3_nt: TGCGCCAGCAGCCCTGGACAGGGTAATGAAAAACTGTTTTTT
j_call: TRBJ1-1; cdr3_length: 14; clone_size: .; d_call: .; v_call: TRBV5-1; cdr3_aa: CASRVRKLNTEAFF; cdr3_nt: TGCGCCAGCAGGGTTCGGAAACTGAACACTGAAGCTTTCTTT
j_call: TRBJ1-5; cdr3_length: 15; clone_size: .; d_call: TRBD1; v_call: TRBV2; cdr3_aa: CASSRDRNSNQPQHF; cdr3_nt: TGTGCCAGCAGCAGGGACAGAAATAGCAATCAGCCCCAGCATTTT
j_call: TRBJ2-3; cdr3_length: 17; clone_size: .; d_call: TRBD2; v_call: TRBV5-1; cdr3_aa: CASSKTGTIVTTDTQYF; cdr3_nt: TGCGCCAGCAGCAAAACCGGGACTATAGTAACCACAGATACGCAGTATTTT
j_call: TRBJ1-1; cdr3_length: 14; clone_size: .; d_call: .; v_call: TRBV25-1; cdr3_aa: CASSELTLNTEAFF; cdr3_nt: TGTGCCAGCAGTGAATTAACATTGAACACTGAAGCTTTCTTT